This TCR beta chain was sequenced during a study of blood T cell repertoires in COVID-19. About the study: Acute-phase and convalescent COVID-19 samples originated in the United States, Italy and Spain. The analysed material was cDNA or gDNA that came from T cells, B-cell-depleted T cells, or PBMCs.

For recovered donors of Cohort 3, there were two negative PCRs, clearance, or symptom resolution. The CDR3 is made up of 13 amino acids. The J segment lost 4 bases and the V segment lost 3 bases, leaving 2 bases of the junction unmatched. The method was immunoSEQ multiplex PCR; TCRdb's version includes in-frame clones alone and lacks a portion of them. Of a few hundred thousand clones detected, 80% to 90% appear once; the ten largest clones hold 2.2%. The receptor was derived from a man between 25 and 39 years old who had recovered from COVID-19. The chain recombines TRBV12-3 or TRBV12-4 with TRBJ2-5; 7 bases map to TRBD1. Sequencing was carried out using PBMCs or T cells enriched from blood (not recorded which). CDR3 protein: CASSLAGGETQYF. DNA for the CDR3: TGTGCCAGCAGTTTGGCAGGGGGAGAGACCCAGTACTTC.